A selection of T cell receptor beta chains follows, all from one sample in a study of cytomegalovirus exposure and HLA in healthy donors. Here immunoSEQ multiplex PCR was the method, and the copy in TCRdb shows in-frame clones only, minus some. The top ten clones hold roughly 3.1% of a sample with 150,000 to 200,000 clones, 81% of them seen once. Sequenced sample: PBMCs. The receptor set was obtained from a middle-aged man in good health and CMV-seropositive. CDR3s include the opening cysteine and the closing phenylalanine or tryptophan. D genes are given only for firm matches. Not every row has a clone size; where given, it reads once, few, many or a size class.

size	V	D	J	length	CDR3	DNA
.	TRBV28	.	TRBJ2-7	16	CASSLRGIGERYEQYF	TGTGCCAGCAGTTTAAGGGGGATAGGAGAACGTTACGAGCAGTACTTC
.	TRBV19	TRBD2	TRBJ2-2	15	CASNPGLTYTGELFF	TGTGCCAGTAACCCGGGACTAACTTACACCGGGGAGCTGTTTTTT
.	TRBV6-4	.	TRBJ2-7	15	CASSEFTGSSYEQYF	TGTGCCAGCAGTGAATTTACAGGGAGCTCCTACGAGCAGTACTTC
once	TRBV4-2	TRBD1	TRBJ2-6	22	CASSQDSGVRGSFPSGANVLTF	TGTGCCAGCAGCCAAGATAGTGGGGTCAGGGGGAGCTTCCCTTCTGGGGCCAACGTCCTGACTTTC
.	TRBV12-2	.	TRBJ1-2	14	CASRLGGQKYGYTF	TGTGCAAGTCGCTTAGGGGGACAGAAGTATGGCTACACCTTC
.	TRBV7-9	TRBD1	TRBJ2-1	16	CASSLSPGQGNNEQFF	TGTGCCAGCAGCTTAAGTCCGGGACAGGGTAACAATGAGCAGTTCTTC
.	TRBV29-1	.	TRBJ2-5	12	CSVPTAQETQYF	TGCAGCGTTCCTACAGCACAAGAGACCCAGTACTTC
.	TRBV11-2	.	TRBJ2-1	15	CASSSDRVGGNEQFF	TGTGCCAGCAGCTCCGACAGGGTGGGGGGCAATGAGCAGTTCTTC
.	TRBV10-3	TRBD1	TRBJ1-2	14	CAISEPGTVYGYTF	TGTGCCATCAGTGAGCCCGGGACAGTCTATGGCTACACCTTC
.	TRBV23-1	TRBD1	TRBJ1-5	18	CASSEGQGPQYSNQPQHF	TGCGCCAGCAGTGAAGGACAGGGGCCGCAGTATAGCAATCAGCCCCAGCATTTT
few	TRBV27	TRBD2	TRBJ2-7	19	CASSRRAGPLAGVAYEQYF	TGTGCCAGCAGTCGAAGAGCAGGGCCACTAGCGGGTGTCGCCTACGAGCAGTACTTC